This T cell receptor (beta chain) comes out of a study of T-cell reconstitution after alpha-beta-depleted transplantation in children. The V end was cut by 5 bases, the J end by 3 bases, with 16 bases between. The CDR3 is 15 residues long. Germline-derived CDR1 and CDR2 are SGHVS and FQNEAQ. Unique molecular identifiers were built into the TCRbeta library. TCRdb ran MiXCR on the PCR reads and lists one entry per CDR3 protein. The sample records over 200,000 distinct CDR3 sequences, 8.5% to 10% being singletons. This clonotype came up a few times. This chain connects TRBV7-8 to TRBJ1-1; D is unclear. Sequences were derived from PBMCs from the stem cell graft donor, sampled from the stem cell graft. The TCR comes from a human donor who donated a stem cell graft to a child with acute lymphoblastic leukemia. CDR3 amino acids: CASSRSRGRYTEAFF. The CDR3 DNA reads TGTGCCAGCAGCCGATCAAGAGGAAGATACACTGAAGCTTTCTTT.